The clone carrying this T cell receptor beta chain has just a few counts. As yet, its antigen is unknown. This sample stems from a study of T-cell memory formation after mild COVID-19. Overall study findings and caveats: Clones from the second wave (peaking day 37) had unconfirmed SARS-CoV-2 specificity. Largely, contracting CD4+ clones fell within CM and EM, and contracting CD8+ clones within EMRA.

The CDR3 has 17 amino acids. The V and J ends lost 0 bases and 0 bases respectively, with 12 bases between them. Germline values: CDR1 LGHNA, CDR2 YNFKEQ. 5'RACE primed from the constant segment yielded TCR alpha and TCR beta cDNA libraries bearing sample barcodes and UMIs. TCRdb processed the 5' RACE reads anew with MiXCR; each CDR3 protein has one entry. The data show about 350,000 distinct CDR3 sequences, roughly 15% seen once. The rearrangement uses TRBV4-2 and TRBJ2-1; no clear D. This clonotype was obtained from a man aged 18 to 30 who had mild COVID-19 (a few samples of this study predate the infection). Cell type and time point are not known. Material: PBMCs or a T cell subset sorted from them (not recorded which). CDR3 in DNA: TGTGCCAGCAGCCAAGATACATATTTCCCCTCCTACAATGAGCAGTTCTTC. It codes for CASSQDTYFPSYNEQFF.